This note documents a single T cell receptor beta chain sequence. Its antigen is not identified. The source of the sample is a study of a mutant IDH1 vaccine in newly diagnosed glioma. In the study overall: Treated individuals were about 62% male and around 40% female, averaging about 42 years of age.

Clones were read by immunoSEQ multiplex PCR, and TCRdb kept only the in-frame ones, dropping some. The table records roughly 48,000 clones, over 60% of them present only once. Indicated time point: week 35, safety follow-up. Doses comprised 300 ug of mutant IDH1 20-mer peptide each, plus topical imiquimod. Eight vaccinations went to patients in weeks 1, 3, 5, 7, 11, 15, 19, 23. Newly diagnosed WHO grade 3 or 4 IDH1-mutant, ATRX-lost astrocytomas were identified in the donors. J lost 5 bases, V lost 4 bases, and 4 bases had no gene match. This CDR3 has 15 residues. Germline values: CDR1 LNHNV, CDR2 YYDKDF (reference sequence).

This specimen consisted of PBMCs, obtained from a glioma patient whose treatment included an IDH1 peptide vaccine. This sequence was found in a middle-aged man with glioma. The chain is built from TRBV15 and TRBJ2-1, with 11 bases matching TRBD2. CDR3 region: CATSTLAGDHNEQFF. CDR3 nucleotides: TGTGCCACCAGCACACTAGCGGGAGACCACAATGAGCAGTTCTTC. The full variable domain, its missing parts supplied by reference TRBV15 and TRBJ2-1, is DAMVIQNPRYQVTQFGKPVTLSCSQTLNHNVMYWYQQKSSQAPKLLFHYYDKDFNNEADTPDNFQSRRPNTSFCFLDIRSPGLGDTAMYLCATSTLAGDHNEQFFGPGTRLTVL.